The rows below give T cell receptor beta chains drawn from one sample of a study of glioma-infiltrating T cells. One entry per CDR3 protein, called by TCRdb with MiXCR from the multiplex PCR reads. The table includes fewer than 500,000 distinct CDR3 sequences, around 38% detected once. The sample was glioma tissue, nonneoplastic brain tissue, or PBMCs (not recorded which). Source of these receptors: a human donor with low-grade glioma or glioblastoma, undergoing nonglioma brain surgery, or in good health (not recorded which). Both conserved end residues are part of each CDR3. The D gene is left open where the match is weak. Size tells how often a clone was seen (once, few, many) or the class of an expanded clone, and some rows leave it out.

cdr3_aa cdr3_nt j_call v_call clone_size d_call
CASSLEGGDTQYF TGTGCCAGCAGCTTGGAAGGGGGGGATACGCAGTATTTT TRBJ2-3 TRBV5-4 few -
CSATHPTSASSYNEQFF TGCAGTGCTACCCATCCGACTAGCGCGAGCTCCTACAATGAGCAGTTCTTC TRBJ2-1 TRBV20-1 - TRBD2
CASSLTGLDTEAFF TGCGCCAGCAGCCTGACAGGGTTGGACACTGAAGCTTTCTTT TRBJ1-1 TRBV5-1 - TRBD1
CASETVSYNEQFF TGTGCCAGCGAGACGGTCTCCTACAATGAGCAGTTCTTC TRBJ2-1 TRBV6-2/TRBV6-3 many -
CASSYSDTSYNEQFF TGTGCCAGCAGTTACTCCGACACCTCCTACAATGAGCAGTTCTTC TRBJ2-1 TRBV6-5 many -
CATSYQGAELTGELFF TGTGCCACCTCCTATCAAGGGGCGGAATTGACCGGGGAGCTGTTTTTT TRBJ2-2 TRBV15 few -
CASSSQGTWYSNQPQHF TGTGCCAGCAGTTCACAGGGGACCTGGTATAGCAATCAGCCCCAGCATTTT TRBJ1-5 TRBV6-2/TRBV6-3 many TRBD1
CASSDSGQPQHF TGTGCCAGCAGTGACTCGGGTCAGCCCCAGCATTTT TRBJ1-5 TRBV2 many -
CSARGLAGGATDTQYF TGCAGTGCTAGAGGACTAGCGGGAGGAGCCACAGATACGCAGTATTTT TRBJ2-3 TRBV20-1 many TRBD2
CASSQGTSGIPTGTQYF TGCGCCAGCAGCCAAGGGACTAGCGGTATACCCACAGGTACGCAGTATTTT TRBJ2-3 TRBV4-1 - TRBD2
CASGTYGYTF TGTGCCAGCGGAACCTATGGCTACACCTTC TRBJ1-2 TRBV7-9 - -
CASSHPTEGKSGANVLTF TGCGCCAGCAGCCATCCCACGGAGGGGAAATCTGGGGCCAACGTCCTGACTTTC TRBJ2-6 TRBV4-1 few -
CASSQVTTQLQAEAFF TGCGCCAGCAGCCAAGTCACCACCCAACTTCAGGCTGAAGCTTTCTTT TRBJ1-1 TRBV4-1 once -
CASSPGQGRPEAFF TGCGCCAGCAGCCCGGGACAGGGGAGGCCTGAAGCTTTCTTT TRBJ1-1 TRBV4-1 - TRBD1
CSASRGATNEKLFF TGCAGTGCGTCCAGGGGAGCGACTAATGAAAAACTGTTTTTT TRBJ1-4 TRBV20-1 few -
CASTRTTPYYNEQYF TGTGCCAGCACTCGAACGACGCCTTACTACAATGAGCAGTACTTC TRBJ2-7 TRBV6-1 - -
CASSFDSNQPQHF TGTGCCAGCAGCTTTGATAGCAATCAGCCCCAGCATTTT TRBJ1-5 TRBV7-2 many -
CASSLEEYNEQFF TGTGCCAGCAGCTTAGAAGAGTACAATGAGCAGTTCTTC TRBJ2-1 TRBV11-2 - -
CASRPGDGGVGELFF TGTGCCAGCCGACCCGGGGACGGAGGGGTCGGGGAGCTGTTTTTT TRBJ2-2 TRBV6-1 - -
CASSLATWQLNTEAFF TGCGCCAGCAGCTTGGCAACGTGGCAGTTGAACACTGAAGCTTTCTTT TRBJ1-1 TRBV5-1 few -
CASSDQGGRNTEAFF TGTGCCAGCAGTGACCAAGGGGGGCGGAACACTGAAGCTTTCTTT TRBJ1-1 TRBV6-1 many -
CSAPDRVSSYEQYF TGCAGTGCCCCAGACAGGGTGAGCTCCTACGAGCAGTACTTC TRBJ2-7 TRBV20-1 few TRBD1
CASSRGKDTQYF TGTGCCAGCAGCCGAGGGAAGGATACGCAGTATTTT TRBJ2-3 TRBV3-1 many -
CASSLQSPNYGHTF TGTGCCAGCAGTTTACAAAGTCCCAACTATGGCCACACCTTC TRBJ1-2 TRBV6-2/TRBV6-3 - -
CASSFPQAGNQPQHF TGTGCCAGCAGTTTCCCCCAGGCAGGCAATCAGCCCCAGCATTTT TRBJ1-5 TRBV28 many -
CASSQGLRAGYTF TGTGCCAGCAGCCAAGGGCTTCGGGCCGGCTACACCTTC TRBJ1-2 TRBV3-1 many -
CAISRGPSYEQYF TGTGCGATCTCACGGGGGCCTTCCTACGAGCAGTACTTC TRBJ2-7 TRBV6-1 few -
CASSLGPERSYEQYF TGTGCCAGCAGTTTGGGACCGGAAAGGAGCTACGAGCAGTACTTC TRBJ2-7 TRBV28 - -
CASVRGLAFSSSYNEQFF TGTGCCAGCGTCCGGGGACTAGCGTTTTCGAGCTCCTACAATGAGCAGTTCTTC TRBJ2-1 TRBV7-6 few TRBD2
CSAAGTSGGSGYF TGCAGTGCCGCAGGGACTAGCGGGGGAAGTGGGTACTTC TRBJ2-7 TRBV20-1 many TRBD2
CSARGASGRGYEQYF TGCAGTGCTAGAGGGGCTAGCGGGAGGGGATACGAGCAGTACTTC TRBJ2-7 TRBV20-1 - TRBD2
CASRRGTGGTYEQYF TGTGCCAGCAGAAGGGGGACAGGGGGAACCTACGAGCAGTACTTC TRBJ2-7 TRBV28 few TRBD1
CASSYSLGLGANVLTF TGTGCCAGCAGTTACTCTTTGGGGCTCGGGGCCAACGTCCTGACTTTC TRBJ2-6 TRBV6-5 few -
CASSLDTNTDTQYF TGTGCCAGCAGCCTGGACACCAACACAGATACGCAGTATTTT TRBJ2-3 TRBV7-2 many -
CASSFASGKGTDTQYF TGTGCCAGCAGTTTCGCCAGCGGGAAAGGGACGGATACGCAGTATTTT TRBJ2-3 TRBV25-1 many TRBD2